The 7 T cell receptor beta chains below come from one sample, sequenced in a study of cytomegalovirus exposure and HLA in healthy donors. The PCR was carried out with 60 Vbeta primers and 13 Jbeta primers. Assay: immunoSEQ multiplex PCR; the TCRdb copy retains only in-frame clones and omits some. The sample has 100,000 to 150,000 clones; 70% to 80% are singletons. Sequencing used PBMCs. These receptors originate from a man aged 40-49 years in good health and CMV-seronegative.

V is TRBV19 and J is TRBJ1-2, with TRBD1 identical over 8 bases. V lost 6 bases and J lost 0; bases outside the gene matches: 12. The CDR3 is made up of 17 amino acids. The germline V gene encodes CDR1 LNHDA and CDR2 SQIVND (reference sequence). The chain's CDR3 is CASRSTTGEPTNYGYTF. The CDR3 DNA sequence: TGTGCCAGTAGATCGACGACAGGGGAGCCCACTAACTATGGCTACACCTTC. The variable domain in full, with the rest retrieved from reference TRBV19 and TRBJ1-2, is DGGITQSPKYLFRKEGQNVTLSCEQNLNHDAMYWYRQDPGQGLRLIYYSQIVNDFQKGDIAEGYSVSREKKESFPLTVTSAQKNPTAFYLCASRSTTGEPTNYGYTFGSGTRLTVV.

The chain uses TRBV7-3 and TRBJ2-5; 9 bases map to TRBD2. V lost 3 bases to trimming and J lost 4 bases; unmatched junction nucleotides: 6. Per the germline V gene, CDR1 is SGHTA and CDR2 is FQGTGA. This CDR3 is 15 amino acids long. CDR3 in DNA: TGTGCCAGCAGCTTGGGGGCGGGGGGGCTAGAGACCCAGTACTTC. It yields the protein CASSLGAGGLETQYF.

The chain has TRBV21-1 and TRBJ1-5. TRBV21-1 is designated a pseudogene. The CDR3 loop spans 15 amino acids. The CDR3 DNA reads as TGTGCCAGCAGCTCTACTGAGGAGGGCAATCAGCCCCAGCATTTT. This encodes CASSSTEEGNQPQHF.

The rearrangement links TRBV9 to TRBJ1-4, with D hard to call. Germline V gene data show CDR1 as SGDLS and CDR2 as YYNGEE. V was shortened by 3 bases and J by 8 bases, with 17 bases between the two germline ends. The CDR3 length is 15 residues. The CDR3: CASSGPRGDAEKLFF. The CDR3, as DNA: TGTGCCAGCAGCGGACCGCGGGGAGACGCAGAAAAACTGTTTTTT.

J is TRBJ2-3 and V is TRBV5-4; D is unresolved. The V gene lost 1 base and the J gene lost 0 bases, with 6 bases spanning the gap. This CDR3 contains 14 residues. CDR1 and CDR2 (germline): SGHNT, YYREEE (reference sequence). CDR3 in DNA: TGTGCCAGCAGCTTGTCGCGGAGCACAGATACGCAGTATTTT. Its protein product is CASSLSRSTDTQYF.

This clone was seen once. This chain joins TRBV5-5 and TRBJ1-4; D unclear. Germline loops: CDR1 SGHKS, CDR2 YYEKEE (reference sequence). This CDR3 is built from 15 residues. V was clipped by 2 bases and J by 0 bases, with 8 bases between them. This CDR3 reads CASSLSRSTNEKLFF. Written as DNA, the CDR3 is TGTGCCAGCAGCTTATCTCGTTCAACTAATGAAAAACTGTTTTTT.

The J gene is TRBJ1-4, the V gene TRBV7-9, with D possibly TRBD1 on 6 matching bases. This CDR3 spans 15 amino acids. With 5 bases removed from V and 11 bases from J, the gap between germline ends came to 21 bases. The germline V gene has CDR1 SEHNR and CDR2 FQNEAQ (reference sequence). The CDR3 DNA is TGTGCCAGCAGCCAACCCCTTGCGGGTCAGGGGAAACTGTTTTTT. This translates into CASSQPLAGQGKLFF. Together with reference TRBV7-9 and TRBJ1-4, the CDR3 gives the full variable domain: DTGVSQNPRHKITKRGQNVTFRCDPISEHNRLYWYRQTLGQGPEFLTYFQNEAQLEKSRLLSDRFSAERPKGSFSTLEIQRTEQGDSAMYLCASSQPLAGQGKLFFGSGTQLSVL.